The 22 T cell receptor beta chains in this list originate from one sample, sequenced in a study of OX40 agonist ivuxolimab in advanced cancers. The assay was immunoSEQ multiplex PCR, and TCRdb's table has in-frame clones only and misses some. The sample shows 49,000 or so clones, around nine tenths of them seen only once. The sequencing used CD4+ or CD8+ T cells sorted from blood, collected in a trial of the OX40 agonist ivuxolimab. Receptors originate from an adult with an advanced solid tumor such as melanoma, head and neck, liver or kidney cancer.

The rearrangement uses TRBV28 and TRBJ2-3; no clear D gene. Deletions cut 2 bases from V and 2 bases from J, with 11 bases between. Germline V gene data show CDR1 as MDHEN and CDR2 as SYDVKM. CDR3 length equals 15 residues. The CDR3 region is CASSLPSALTDTQYF. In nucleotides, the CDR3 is TGTGCCAGCAGTTTACCCTCGGCTCTCACAGATACGCAGTATTTT.

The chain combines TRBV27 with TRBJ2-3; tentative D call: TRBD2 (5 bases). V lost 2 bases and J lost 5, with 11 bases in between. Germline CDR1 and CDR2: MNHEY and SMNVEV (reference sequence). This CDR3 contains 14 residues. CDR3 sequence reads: CASSLRGSKDTQYF. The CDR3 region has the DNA TGTGCCAGCAGTTTACGGGGATCCAAAGATACGCAGTATTTT.

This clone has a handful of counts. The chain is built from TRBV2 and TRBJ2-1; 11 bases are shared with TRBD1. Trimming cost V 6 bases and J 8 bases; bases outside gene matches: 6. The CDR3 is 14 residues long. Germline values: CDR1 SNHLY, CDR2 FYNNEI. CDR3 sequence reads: CASRRTGGIDEQFF. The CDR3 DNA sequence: TGTGCCAGCAGGCGGACAGGGGGCATCGATGAGCAGTTCTTC.

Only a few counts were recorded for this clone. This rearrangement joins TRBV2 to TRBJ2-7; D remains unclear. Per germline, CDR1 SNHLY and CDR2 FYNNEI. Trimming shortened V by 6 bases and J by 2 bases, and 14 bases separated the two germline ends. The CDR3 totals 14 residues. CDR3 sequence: CASSPDWEPYEQYF. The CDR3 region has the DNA TGTGCCAGCAGCCCCGACTGGGAACCCTACGAGCAGTACTTC.

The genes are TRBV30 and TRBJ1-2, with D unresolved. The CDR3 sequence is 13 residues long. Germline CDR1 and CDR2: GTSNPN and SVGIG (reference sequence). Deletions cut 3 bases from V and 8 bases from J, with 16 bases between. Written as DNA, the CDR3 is TGTGCCTGGAGACGCGGGGAGTCGGGAGGCTACACCTTC. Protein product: CAWRRGESGGYTF.

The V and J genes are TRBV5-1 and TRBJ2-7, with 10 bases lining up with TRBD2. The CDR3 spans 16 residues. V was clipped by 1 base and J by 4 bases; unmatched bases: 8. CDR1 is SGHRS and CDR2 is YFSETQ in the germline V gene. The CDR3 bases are TGCGCCAGCAGCTTGTGGAGCGGGAGGGGGTCGTACGAGCAGTACTTC. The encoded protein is CASSLWSGRGSYEQYF. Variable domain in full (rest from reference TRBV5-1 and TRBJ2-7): KAGVTQTPRYLIKTRGQQVTLSCSPISGHRSVSWYQQTPGQGLQFLFEYFSETQRNKGNFPGRFSGRQFSNSRSEMNVSTLELGDSALYLCASSLWSGRGSYEQYFGPGTRLTVT.

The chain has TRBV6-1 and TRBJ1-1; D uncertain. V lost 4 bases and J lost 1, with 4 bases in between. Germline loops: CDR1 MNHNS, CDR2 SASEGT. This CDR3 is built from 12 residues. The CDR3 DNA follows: TGTGCCAGCAGTGCTCGGAACACTGAAGCTTTCTTT. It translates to CASSARNTEAFF.

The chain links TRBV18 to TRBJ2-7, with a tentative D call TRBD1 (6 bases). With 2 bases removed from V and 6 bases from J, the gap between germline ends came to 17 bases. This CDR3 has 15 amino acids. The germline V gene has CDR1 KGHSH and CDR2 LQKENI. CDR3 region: CASSPSRGFSLEQYF. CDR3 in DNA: TGTGCCAGCTCACCATCCAGGGGTTTCTCTCTCGAGCAGTACTTC.

The CDR3 DNA reads as TGTGCCAGCAGTCCTCCGGGACAGGGGTACAATGAGCAGTTCTTC. Its protein product is CASSPPGQGYNEQFF. V is TRBV28 and J is TRBJ2-1, with 10 bases aligning to TRBD1. Germline CDR1 and CDR2: MDHEN and SYDVKM. The junction had 5 bases not matched to a gene; V was cut back by 5 bases and J by 4 bases. The CDR3 extends over 15 amino acids.

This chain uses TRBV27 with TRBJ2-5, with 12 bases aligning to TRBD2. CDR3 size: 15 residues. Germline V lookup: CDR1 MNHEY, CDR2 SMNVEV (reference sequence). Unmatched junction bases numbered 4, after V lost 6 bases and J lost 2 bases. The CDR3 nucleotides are TGTGCCAGCAGCAGGACTAGCGGGGAACAAGAGACCCAGTACTTC. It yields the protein CASSRTSGEQETQYF.

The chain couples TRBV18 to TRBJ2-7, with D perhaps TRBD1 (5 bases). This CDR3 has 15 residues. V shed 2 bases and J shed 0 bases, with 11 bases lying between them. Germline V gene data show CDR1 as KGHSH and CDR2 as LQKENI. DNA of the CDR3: TGTGCCAGCTCACCAGAGACAGTCATCTCCTACGAGCAGTACTTC. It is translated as CASSPETVISYEQYF.

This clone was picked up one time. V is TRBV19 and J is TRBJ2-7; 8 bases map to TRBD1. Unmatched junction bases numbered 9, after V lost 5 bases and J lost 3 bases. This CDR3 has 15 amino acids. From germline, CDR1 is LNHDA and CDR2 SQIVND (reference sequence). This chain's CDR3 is CASSVTGGTHYEQYF. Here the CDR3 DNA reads TGTGCCAGTAGTGTTACAGGGGGGACCCACTACGAGCAGTACTTC.

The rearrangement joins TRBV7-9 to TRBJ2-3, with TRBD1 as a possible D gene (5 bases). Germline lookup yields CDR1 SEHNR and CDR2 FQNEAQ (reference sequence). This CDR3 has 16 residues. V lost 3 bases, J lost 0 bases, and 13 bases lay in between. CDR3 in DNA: TGTGCCAGCAGCTTCGTAGGGGCGCAAAGCACAGATACGCAGTATTTT. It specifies CASSFVGAQSTDTQYF.

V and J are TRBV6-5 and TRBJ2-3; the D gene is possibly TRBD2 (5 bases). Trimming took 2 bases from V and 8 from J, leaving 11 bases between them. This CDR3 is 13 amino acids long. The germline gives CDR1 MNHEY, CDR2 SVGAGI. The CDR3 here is CASSYEVRGTQYF. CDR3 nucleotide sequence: TGTGCCAGCAGTTACGAGGTCCGGGGTACGCAGTATTTT.

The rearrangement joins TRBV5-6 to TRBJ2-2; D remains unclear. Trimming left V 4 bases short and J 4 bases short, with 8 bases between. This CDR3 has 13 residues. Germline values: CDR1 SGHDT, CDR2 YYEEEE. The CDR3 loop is CASSPTITGELFF. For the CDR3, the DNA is TGTGCCAGCAGCCCCACAATCACCGGGGAGCTGTTTTTT. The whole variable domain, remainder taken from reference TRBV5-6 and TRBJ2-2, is DAGVTQSPTHLIKTRGQQVTLRCSPKSGHDTVSWYQQALGQGPQFIFQYYEEEERQRGNFPDRFSGHQFPNYSSELNVNALLLGDSALYLCASSPTITGELFFGEGSRLTVL.

The CDR3 spells CASSPGGPIQYF. The CDR3 DNA reads TGTGCCAGCTCACCAGGAGGGCCAATTCAGTACTTC. This chain links TRBV18 with TRBJ2-4; tentative D call: TRBD2 (6 bases). V was cut by 2 bases and J by 10 bases, with 9 bases left in between. Germline V gene sequence: CDR1 KGHSH, CDR2 LQKENI. This CDR3 is built from 12 residues. The whole variable domain, remainder taken from reference TRBV18 and TRBJ2-4, is NAGVMQNPRHLVRRRGQEARLRCSPMKGHSHVYWYRQLPEEGLKFMVYLQKENIIDESGMPKERFSAEFPKEGPSILRIQQVVRGDSAAYFCASSPGGPIQYFGAGTRLSVL.

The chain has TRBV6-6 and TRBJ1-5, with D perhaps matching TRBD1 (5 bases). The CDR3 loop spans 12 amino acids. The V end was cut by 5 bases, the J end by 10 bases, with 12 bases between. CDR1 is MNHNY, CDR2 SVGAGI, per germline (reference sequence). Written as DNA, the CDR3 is TGTGCCAGCAGTCCGTATAGGGGCCCCCAGCATTTT. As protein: CASSPYRGPQHF.

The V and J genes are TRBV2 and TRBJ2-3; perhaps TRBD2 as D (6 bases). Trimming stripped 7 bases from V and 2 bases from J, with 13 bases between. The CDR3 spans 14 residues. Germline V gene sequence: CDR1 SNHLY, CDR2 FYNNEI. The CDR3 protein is CASTRELNTDTQYF. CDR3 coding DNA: TGTGCCAGCACCCGGGAGTTAAACACAGATACGCAGTATTTT.

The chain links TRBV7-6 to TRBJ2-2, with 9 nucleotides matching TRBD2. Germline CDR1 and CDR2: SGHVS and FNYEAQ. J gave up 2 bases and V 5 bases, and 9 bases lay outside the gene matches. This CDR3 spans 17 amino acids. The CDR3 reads CASSSTVAGVNTGELFF. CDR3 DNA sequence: TGTGCCAGCAGCAGCACGGTAGCGGGGGTAAACACCGGGGAGCTGTTTTTT.

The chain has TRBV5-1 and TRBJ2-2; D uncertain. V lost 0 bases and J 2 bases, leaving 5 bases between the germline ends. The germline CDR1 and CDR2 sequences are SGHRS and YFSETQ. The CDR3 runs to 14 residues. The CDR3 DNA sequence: TGCGCCAGCAGCTTGGGGCACAACACCGGGGAGCTGTTTTTT. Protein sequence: CASSLGHNTGELFF.

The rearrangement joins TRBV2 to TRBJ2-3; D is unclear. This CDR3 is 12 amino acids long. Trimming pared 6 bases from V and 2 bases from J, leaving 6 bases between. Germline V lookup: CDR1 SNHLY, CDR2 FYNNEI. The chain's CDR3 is CASSPITDTQYF. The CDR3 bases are TGTGCCAGCAGCCCCATCACAGATACGCAGTATTTT.

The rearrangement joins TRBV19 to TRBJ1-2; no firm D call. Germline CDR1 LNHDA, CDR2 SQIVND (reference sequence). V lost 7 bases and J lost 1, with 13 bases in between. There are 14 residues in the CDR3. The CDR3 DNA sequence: TGTGCCAGTACCCATCGACGCTATAACTATGGCTACACCTTC. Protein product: CASTHRRYNYGYTF.